This TCR beta chain was identified in a study of Graves' ophthalmopathy and Graves' hyperthyroidism. General study findings and limits: Classification of ophthalmopathy versus stable hyperthyroidism by a 13-signature model yielded about 90% sensitivity and roughly 81% specificity. The blood repertoire also included most expanded thyroid clonotypes above 0.001 frequency.

Enrolled hyperthyroidism patients had a new diagnosis, a duration under 2 months, and an age of 18 to 65. Additional autoimmune diseases, uncontrolled infections, pregnancy or lactation disqualified patients. The study amplified TCR beta CDR3 regions using RNA transcripts. Scientists carried out first-round RT-PCR using HTBI primers and then a second-round multiplex PCR. TCRdb fed the multiplex PCR reads into MiXCR, producing one record per CDR3 protein. This sample yields about 1.1 million distinct CDR3 sequences, of which about 36% are seen a single time; around 10% belongs to the top ten. This CDR3 comprises 16 residues. The germline V and J ends were trimmed by 1 base and 1 base, with 8 bases remaining between them. Germline V gene lookup returns CDR1 SEHNR and CDR2 FQNEAQ (reference sequence). This clonotype showed up many times. Its antigen is not identified.

Specimen: peripheral blood or thyroid tissue (not recorded which). The clonotype originates from an adult man with Graves' hyperthyroidism. This chain connects TRBV7-9 to TRBJ2-6; D gene uncertain. The DNA of the CDR3 is TGTGCCAGCAGCTTAGGGCCGGGTTCTGGGGCCAACGTCCTGACTTTC. It specifies CASSLGPGSGANVLTF. Supplemented by reference TRBV7-9 and TRBJ2-6, the full variable domain reads DTGVSQNPRHKITKRGQNVTFRCDPISEHNRLYWYRQTLGQGPEFLTYFQNEAQLEKSRLLSDRFSAERPKGSFSTLEIQRTEQGDSAMYLCASSLGPGSGANVLTFGAGSRLTVL.